Here is one T cell receptor beta chain with its context. Its antigen is as yet unknown. Constant-segment primers served in 5'RACE that generated TCR alpha and TCR beta cDNA libraries bearing sample barcodes and UMIs. TCRdb passed the 5' RACE reads through MiXCR, listing each CDR3 protein once. The sample gives approximately 570,000 distinct CDR3 sequences, 15% to 20% of which show up once; around 12% is in the top ten. This sample is part of a study of T-cell memory formation after mild COVID-19. Study-wide context: Largely, the TCR clusters proved donor specific. Overall study results and limits: There was a balanced CD4/CD8 profile in clones contracting day 15 to 85, and later expanders leaned CD4+. Among contracting clones, CD4+ were mainly CM/EM and CD8+ enriched in EMRA.

After removal of 5 bases from V and 0 bases from J, the junction contained 7 bases not matched to a gene. This CDR3 region has 16 residues. CDR1 SGHTA and CDR2 FQGNSA come from the germline V gene. The sequence was obtained from an adult woman who had mild COVID-19 (a few samples of this study predate the infection). Cell type and time point are not known. The chain uses TRBV7-2 and TRBJ2-3; 8 bases align to TRBD1. The specimen was PBMCs or a T cell subset sorted from them (not recorded which). The CDR3 region is CASSTRQGSSTDTQYF. CDR3 DNA: TGTGCCAGCAGCACCCGACAGGGGTCGAGCACAGATACGCAGTATTTT.